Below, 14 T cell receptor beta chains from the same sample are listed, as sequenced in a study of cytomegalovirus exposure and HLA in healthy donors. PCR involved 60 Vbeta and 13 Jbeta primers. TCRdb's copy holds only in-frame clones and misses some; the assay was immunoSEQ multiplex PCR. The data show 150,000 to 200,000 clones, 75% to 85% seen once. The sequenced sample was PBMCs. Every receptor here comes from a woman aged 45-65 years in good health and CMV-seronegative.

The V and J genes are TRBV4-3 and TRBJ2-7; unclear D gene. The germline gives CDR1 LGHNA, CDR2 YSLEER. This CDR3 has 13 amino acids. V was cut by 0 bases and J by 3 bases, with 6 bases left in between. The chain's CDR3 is CASSQDYGYEQYF. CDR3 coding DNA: TGCGCCAGCAGCCAAGATTACGGCTACGAGCAGTACTTC.

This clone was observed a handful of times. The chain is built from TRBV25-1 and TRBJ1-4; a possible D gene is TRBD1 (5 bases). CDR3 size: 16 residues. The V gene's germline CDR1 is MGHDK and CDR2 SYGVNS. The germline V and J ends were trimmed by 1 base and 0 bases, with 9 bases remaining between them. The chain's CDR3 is CASSESRGATNEKLFF. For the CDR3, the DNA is TGTGCCAGCAGTGAATCAAGGGGTGCAACTAATGAAAAACTGTTTTTT.

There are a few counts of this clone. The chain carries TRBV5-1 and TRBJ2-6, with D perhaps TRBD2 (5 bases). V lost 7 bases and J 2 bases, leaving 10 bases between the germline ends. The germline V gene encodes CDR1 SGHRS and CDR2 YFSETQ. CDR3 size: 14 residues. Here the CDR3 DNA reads TGCGCCAGCCTGGGAGTTCCTGGGGCCAACGTCCTGACTTTC. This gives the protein CASLGVPGANVLTF.

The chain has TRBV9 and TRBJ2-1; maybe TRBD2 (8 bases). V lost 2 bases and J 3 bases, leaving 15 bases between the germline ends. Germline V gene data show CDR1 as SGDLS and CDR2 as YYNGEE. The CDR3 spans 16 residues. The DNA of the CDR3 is TGTGCCAGCAGCGTCCAGACAGGGACTAGCTACAATGAGCAGTTCTTC. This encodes CASSVQTGTSYNEQFF.

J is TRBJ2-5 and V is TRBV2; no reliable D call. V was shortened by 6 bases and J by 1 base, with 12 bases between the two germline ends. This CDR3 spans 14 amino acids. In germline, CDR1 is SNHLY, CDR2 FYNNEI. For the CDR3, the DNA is TGTGCCAGCAGCGATACAGTTTTCCAAGAGACCCAGTACTTC. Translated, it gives CASSDTVFQETQYF. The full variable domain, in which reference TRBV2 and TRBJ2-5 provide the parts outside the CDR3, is EPEVTQTPSHQVTQMGQEVILRCVPISNHLYFYWYRQILGQKVEFLVSFYNNEISEKSEIFDDQFSVERPDGSNFTLKIRSTKLEDSAMYFCASSDTVFQETQYFGPGTRLLVL.

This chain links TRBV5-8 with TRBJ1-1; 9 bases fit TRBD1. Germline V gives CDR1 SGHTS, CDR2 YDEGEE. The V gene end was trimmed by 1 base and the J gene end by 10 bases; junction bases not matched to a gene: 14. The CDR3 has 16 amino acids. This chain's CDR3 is CASSLNRDREFLRAFF. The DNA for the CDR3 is TGTGCCAGCAGCTTGAATCGGGACAGGGAGTTTTTAAGAGCTTTCTTT.

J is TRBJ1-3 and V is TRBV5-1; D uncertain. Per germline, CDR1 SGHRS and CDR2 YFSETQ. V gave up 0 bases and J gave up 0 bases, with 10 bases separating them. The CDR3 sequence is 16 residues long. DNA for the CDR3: TGCGCCAGCAGCTTGGCCCTGGGAGACTCTGGAAACACCATATATTTT. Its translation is CASSLALGDSGNTIYF.

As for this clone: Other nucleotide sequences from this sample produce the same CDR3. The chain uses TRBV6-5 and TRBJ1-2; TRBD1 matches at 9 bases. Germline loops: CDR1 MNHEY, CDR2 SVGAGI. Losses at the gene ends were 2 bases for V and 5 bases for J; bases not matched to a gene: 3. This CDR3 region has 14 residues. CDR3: CASSYADRGYGYTF. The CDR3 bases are TGTGCCAGCAGTTACGCGGACAGGGGTTATGGCTACACCTTC.

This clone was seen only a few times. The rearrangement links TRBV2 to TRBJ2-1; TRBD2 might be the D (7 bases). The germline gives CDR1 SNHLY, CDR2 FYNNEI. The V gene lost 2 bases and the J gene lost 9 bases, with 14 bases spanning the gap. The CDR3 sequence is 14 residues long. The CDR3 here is CASSERGGGGEQFF. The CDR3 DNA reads TGTGCCAGCAGTGAAAGGGGGGGTGGTGGTGAGCAGTTCTTC. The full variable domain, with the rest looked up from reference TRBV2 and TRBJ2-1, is EPEVTQTPSHQVTQMGQEVILRCVPISNHLYFYWYRQILGQKVEFLVSFYNNEISEKSEIFDDQFSVERPDGSNFTLKIRSTKLEDSAMYFCASSERGGGGEQFFGPGTRLTVL.

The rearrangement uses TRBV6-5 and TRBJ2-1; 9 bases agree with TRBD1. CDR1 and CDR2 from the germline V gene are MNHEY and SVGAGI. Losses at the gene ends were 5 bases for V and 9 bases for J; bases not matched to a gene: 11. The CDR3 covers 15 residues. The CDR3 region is CASSGFTTGGSEQFF. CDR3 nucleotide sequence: TGTGCCAGCAGTGGATTTACCACAGGGGGCAGTGAGCAGTTCTTC.

CDR3 nucleotide sequence: TGTGCCAGCAGCCAAGAACTAGCGGGTAACCATGAGCAGTTCTTC. This codes for CASSQELAGNHEQFF. The genes are TRBV4-2 and TRBJ2-1; TRBD2 aligns across 9 bases. V was pared by 0 bases and J by 8 bases, with 5 bases of the junction left unmatched. The CDR3 covers 15 residues. Germline CDR1 LGHNA, CDR2 YNFKEQ.

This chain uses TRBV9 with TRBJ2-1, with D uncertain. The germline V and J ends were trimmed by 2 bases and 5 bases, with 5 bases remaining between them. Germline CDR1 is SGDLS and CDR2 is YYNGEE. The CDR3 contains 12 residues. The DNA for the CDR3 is TGTGCCAGCAGCGTCTCGGACAATGAGCAGTTCTTC. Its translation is CASSVSDNEQFF.

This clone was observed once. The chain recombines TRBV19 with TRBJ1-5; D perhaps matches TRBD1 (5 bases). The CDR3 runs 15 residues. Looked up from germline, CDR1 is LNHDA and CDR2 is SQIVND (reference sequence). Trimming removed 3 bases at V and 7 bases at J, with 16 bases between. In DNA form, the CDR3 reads TGTGCCAGTAGTATCGGCGACAGCGACTGGCAGCCCCAGCATTTT. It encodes CASSIGDSDWQPQHF.

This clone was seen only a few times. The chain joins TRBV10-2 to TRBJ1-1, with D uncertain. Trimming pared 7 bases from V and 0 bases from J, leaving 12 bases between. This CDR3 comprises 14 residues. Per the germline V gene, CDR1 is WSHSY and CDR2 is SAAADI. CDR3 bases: TGCGCCAGCACTGGCAGAAACATGAACACTGAAGCTTTCTTT. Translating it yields CASTGRNMNTEAFF.